A single sample gave rise to the 10 T cell receptor beta chains below, sequenced in a study of blood T cell repertoires in COVID-19. The table came from immunoSEQ multiplex PCR; TCRdb's copy has only in-frame clones and leaves some out. The sample has tens of thousands of clones; 86% are singletons. Sequenced input: peripheral blood. These receptors came from a man in his forties or fifties with active or convalescent COVID-19.

The V gene is TRBV2, the J gene TRBJ1-1; TRBD1 might be the D (5 bases). The germline V and J ends were trimmed by 5 bases and 2 bases, with 18 bases remaining between them. Looked up from germline, CDR1 is SNHLY and CDR2 is FYNNEI. The CDR3 is 16 amino acids. This CDR3 reads CASSRLTGTANTEAFF. The CDR3 bases are TGTGCCAGCAGTCGACTTACCGGGACTGCAAACACTGAAGCTTTCTTT.

This clone was recorded once. This rearrangement joins TRBV9 to TRBJ1-3; D is undetermined. Trimming shortened V by 0 bases and J by 2 bases, and 6 bases separated the two germline ends. CDR3 size: 14 residues. The germline gives CDR1 SGDLS, CDR2 YYNGEE. The CDR3 nucleotides are TGTGCCAGCAGCGTAGCTCTAACTGGAAACACCATATATTTT. It encodes CASSVALTGNTIYF.

V and J are TRBV5-1 and TRBJ2-3; 13 bases match TRBD2. The CDR3 totals 16 residues. CDR1 and CDR2 from the germline V gene are SGHRS and YFSETQ. Trimming at V came to 4 bases and at J to 2 bases, leaving 4 bases not matched to a gene. Written as DNA, the CDR3 is TGCGCCAGCAGCACAGGGACTAGCGGGGTCACAGATACGCAGTATTTT. Its translation is CASSTGTSGVTDTQYF.

V is TRBV30 and J is TRBJ1-1; D may be TRBD1 (5 bases). CDR1 is GTSNPN, CDR2 SVGIG, per germline (reference sequence). The CDR3 is 12 residues long. The V gene lost 3 bases and the J gene lost 7 bases, with 12 bases spanning the gap. In DNA form, the CDR3 reads TGTGCCTGGAGCTGGACGGGGGATGAAGCTTTCTTT. Amino acids: CAWSWTGDEAFF.

The chain couples TRBV7-8 to TRBJ1-3, with D tentatively TRBD1 (5 bases). The ends were cut back, 5 bases at V and 0 bases at J, with 11 bases in the middle. Germline CDR1 reads SGHVS; CDR2 reads FQNEAQ. The CDR3 consists of 15 residues. CDR3 sequence (DNA): TGTGCCAGCAGCAGTTCAAGGGGCTCTGGAAACACCATATATTTT. It codes for CASSSSRGSGNTIYF.

This chain connects TRBV4-1 to TRBJ1-3; 8 bases are a match to TRBD1. The J segment lost 4 bases and the V segment lost 0 bases, leaving 5 bases of the junction unmatched. This CDR3 is built from 16 residues. Germline CDR1 is MGHRA and CDR2 is YSYEKL. For the CDR3, the DNA is TGCGCCAGCAGCCAAGATCAGGGGGCCATCGGAAACACCATATATTTT. Translation gives CASSQDQGAIGNTIYF.

CDR3 amino acids: CASSQAAGMNTEAFF. CDR3 nucleotides: TGCGCCAGCAGCCAAGCAGCGGGGATGAACACTGAAGCTTTCTTT. The chain recombines TRBV4-3 with TRBJ1-1, with no clear D. The CDR3 sequence is 15 residues long. Germline V gene lookup returns CDR1 LGHNA and CDR2 YSLEER. With 1 base removed from V and 0 bases from J, the gap between germline ends came to 9 bases.

V gene TRBV19 combines with J gene TRBJ1-2; D is perhaps TRBD1 (6 bases). In germline, CDR1 is LNHDA, CDR2 SQIVND (reference sequence). Trimming stripped 4 bases from V and 6 bases from J, with 12 bases between. This CDR3 spans 13 amino acids. The CDR3 DNA is TGTGCCAGTAGTAGGGGGGGCCAGGATGGCTACACCTTC. Its protein product is CASSRGGQDGYTF.

The chain recombines TRBV5-8 with TRBJ1-3, with a possible D match to TRBD1 (6 bases). CDR1 is SGHTS, CDR2 YDEGEE, per germline. The length of the CDR3 is 16 residues. Trimming took off 4 bases at V and 0 bases at J, with 14 bases between the two ends. The CDR3 region has the DNA TGTGCCAGCAGCCGGACGGACAGAACCTCTGGAAACACCATATATTTT. Translating it yields CASSRTDRTSGNTIYF.

This chain's CDR3 is CASSPPRREAKNIQYF. DNA of the CDR3: TGCGCCAGCAGCCCCCCACGGAGGGAAGCCAAAAACATTCAGTACTTC. The chain couples TRBV4-1 to TRBJ2-4; D is possibly TRBD2 (6 bases). Germline V lookup: CDR1 MGHRA, CDR2 YSYEKL. Trimming removed 4 bases at V and 0 bases at J, with 13 bases between. This CDR3 has 16 residues.